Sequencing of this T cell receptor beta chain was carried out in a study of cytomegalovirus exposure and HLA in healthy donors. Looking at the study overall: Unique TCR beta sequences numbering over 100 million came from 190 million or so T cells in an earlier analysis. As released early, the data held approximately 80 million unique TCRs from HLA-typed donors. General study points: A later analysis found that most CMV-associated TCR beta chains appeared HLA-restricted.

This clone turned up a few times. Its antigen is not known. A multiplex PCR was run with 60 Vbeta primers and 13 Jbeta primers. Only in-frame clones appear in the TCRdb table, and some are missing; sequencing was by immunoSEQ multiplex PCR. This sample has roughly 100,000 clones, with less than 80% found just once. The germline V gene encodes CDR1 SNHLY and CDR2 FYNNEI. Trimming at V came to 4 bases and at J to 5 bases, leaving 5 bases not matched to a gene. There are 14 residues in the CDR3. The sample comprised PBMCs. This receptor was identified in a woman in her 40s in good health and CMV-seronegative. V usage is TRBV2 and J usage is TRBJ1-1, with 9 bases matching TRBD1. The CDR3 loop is CASSVQGAQTEAFF. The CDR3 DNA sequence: TGTGCCAGCAGTGTACAGGGGGCGCAAACTGAAGCTTTCTTT.